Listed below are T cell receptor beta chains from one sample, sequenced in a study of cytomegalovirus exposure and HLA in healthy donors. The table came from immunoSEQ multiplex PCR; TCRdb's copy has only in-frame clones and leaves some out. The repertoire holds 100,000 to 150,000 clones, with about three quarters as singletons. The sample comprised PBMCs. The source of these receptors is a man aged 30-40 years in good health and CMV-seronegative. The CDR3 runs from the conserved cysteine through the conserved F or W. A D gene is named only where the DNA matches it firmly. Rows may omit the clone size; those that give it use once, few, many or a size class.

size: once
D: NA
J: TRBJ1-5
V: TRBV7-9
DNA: TGTGCCAGCAGCGCAGGCCGAGATCAGCCCCAGCATTTT
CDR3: CASSAGRDQPQHF

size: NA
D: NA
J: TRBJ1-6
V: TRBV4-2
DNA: TGTGCCAGCAGCCCCGGAAAGGCAGGCTCACCCCTCCACTTT
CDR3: CASSPGKAGSPLHF

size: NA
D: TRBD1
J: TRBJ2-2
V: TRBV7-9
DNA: TGTGCCAGCAGTTTCGACAGGGGGCCTAGACGCACCGGGGAGCTGTTTTTT
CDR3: CASSFDRGPRRTGELFF

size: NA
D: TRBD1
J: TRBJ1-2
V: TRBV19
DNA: TGTGCCAGTAGTCCCGGACAGGGCACTGGCTACACCTTC
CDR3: CASSPGQGTGYTF

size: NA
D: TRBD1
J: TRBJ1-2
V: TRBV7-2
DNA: TGTGCCAGCAGCTTAGGAGGGGGACAGATCTATGGCTACACCTTC
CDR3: CASSLGGGQIYGYTF

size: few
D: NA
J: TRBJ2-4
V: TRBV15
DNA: TGTGCCACCAGCACGCTACGCGCCGGGGGCAAAAACATTCAGTACTTC
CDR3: CATSTLRAGGKNIQYF

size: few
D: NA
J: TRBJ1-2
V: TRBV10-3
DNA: TGTGCCATCAGTGACGGGACAGGCTACACCTTC
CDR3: CAISDGTGYTF

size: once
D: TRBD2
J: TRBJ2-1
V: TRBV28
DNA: TGTGCCAGCAGTTCCTTAATAGGACTAGCGGGGGTCAGCTCCTACAATGAGCAGTTCTTC
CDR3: CASSSLIGLAGVSSYNEQFF

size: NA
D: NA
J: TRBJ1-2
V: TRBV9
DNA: TGTGCCAGCAGCGAACAAAACGTAGGCTACACCTTC
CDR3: CASSEQNVGYTF

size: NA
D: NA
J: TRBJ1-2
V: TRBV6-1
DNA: TGTGCCAGCAGTGAAGCTATACAAACCTATGGCTACACCTTC
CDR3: CASSEAIQTYGYTF

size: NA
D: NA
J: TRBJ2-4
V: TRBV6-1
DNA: TGTGCCAGCAGTCGCGACAGTAACAAAAACATTCAGTACTTC
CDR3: CASSRDSNKNIQYF

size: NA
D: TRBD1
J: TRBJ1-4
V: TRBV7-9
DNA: TGTGCCAGCAGCCCACGGACAGGGGGAAATGAAAAACTGTTTTTT
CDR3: CASSPRTGGNEKLFF

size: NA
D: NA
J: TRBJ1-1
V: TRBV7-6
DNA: TGTGCCAGCAGCCCGCTCAGCACTGAAGCTTTCTTT
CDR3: CASSPLSTEAFF

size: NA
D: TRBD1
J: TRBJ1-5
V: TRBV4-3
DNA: TGCGCCAGCAGCCAAGTCTCCGGGACAGGGAAATTCGGTGGCAATCAGCCCCAGCATTTT
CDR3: CASSQVSGTGKFGGNQPQHF

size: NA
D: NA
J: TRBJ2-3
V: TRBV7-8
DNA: TGTGCCAGCAGCCATACTAGAGACACAGATACGCAGTATTTT
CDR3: CASSHTRDTDTQYF

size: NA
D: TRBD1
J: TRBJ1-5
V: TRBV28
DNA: TGTGCCAGCAGAAAGACAGGGGAGCAGCCCCAGCATTTT
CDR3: CASRKTGEQPQHF

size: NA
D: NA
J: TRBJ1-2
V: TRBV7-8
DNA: TGTACCAGCAGCTTAGGATCCCAGGGCTACACCTTC
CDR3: CTSSLGSQGYTF

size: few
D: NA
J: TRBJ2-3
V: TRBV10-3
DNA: TGTGCCATCAGTGAGTCGACTCTTTTCGGCGGGGCCAACACAGATACGCAGTATTTT
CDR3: CAISESTLFGGANTDTQYF

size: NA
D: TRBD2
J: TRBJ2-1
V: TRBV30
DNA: TGTGCCTGGAGGGCCGGGACTATCACATACAATGAGCAGTTCTTC
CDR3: CAWRAGTITYNEQFF

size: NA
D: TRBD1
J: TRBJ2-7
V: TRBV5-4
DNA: TGTGCCAGCAGCTCTTCCCGGACAGGGTCCTCCTACGAGCAGTACTTC
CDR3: CASSSSRTGSSYEQYF

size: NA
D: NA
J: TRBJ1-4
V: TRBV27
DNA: TGTGCCAGCAGTCGATTCCCGGGAGCAACTAATGAAAAACTGTTTTTT
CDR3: CASSRFPGATNEKLFF

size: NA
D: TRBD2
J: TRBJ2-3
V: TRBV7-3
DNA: TGTGCCAGCAGCTGGGGACTAGCGGCAGATACGCAGTATTTT
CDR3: CASSWGLAADTQYF

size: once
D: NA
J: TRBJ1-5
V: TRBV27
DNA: TGTGCCAGCAGTTCAGTAGGGGGGGCTGGACAGCCCCAGCATTTT
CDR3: CASSSVGGAGQPQHF

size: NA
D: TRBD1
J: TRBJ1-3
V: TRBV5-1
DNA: TGCGCCAGCAGCGGGGACAGCCACTCTGGAAACACCATATATTTT
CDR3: CASSGDSHSGNTIYF

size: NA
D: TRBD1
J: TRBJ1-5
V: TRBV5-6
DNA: TGTGCCAGCAGCTCAACCGGGACAGGGGGCTGGAGCAATCAGCCCCAGCATTTT
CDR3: CASSSTGTGGWSNQPQHF

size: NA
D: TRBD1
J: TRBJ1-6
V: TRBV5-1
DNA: TGCGCCAGCAGCACAAATACAGGGGCGGGAAATTCACCCCTCCACTTT
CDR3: CASSTNTGAGNSPLHF

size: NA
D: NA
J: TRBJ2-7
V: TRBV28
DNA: TGTGCCAGCACCTACAGGGCTGGGTCCTACGAGCAGTACTTC
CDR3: CASTYRAGSYEQYF

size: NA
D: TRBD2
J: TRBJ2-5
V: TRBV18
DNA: TGTGCCAGCTCATCGCTAGCGGGCCAAGAGACCCAGTACTTC
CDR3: CASSSLAGQETQYF

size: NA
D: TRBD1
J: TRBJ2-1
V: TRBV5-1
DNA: TGCGCCAGCGCCCTGGGACAGCAGATCTACAATGAGCAGTTCTTC
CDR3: CASALGQQIYNEQFF

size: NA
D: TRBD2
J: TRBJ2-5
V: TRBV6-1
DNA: TGTGCCAGCAGTGAAGGCCTAGCGGGAAAGAAACAAGAGACCCAGTACTTC
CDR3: CASSEGLAGKKQETQYF

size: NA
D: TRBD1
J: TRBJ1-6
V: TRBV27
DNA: TGTGCCAGCAGTGGACAGGGGGGAGGATCACCCCTCCACTTT
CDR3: CASSGQGGGSPLHF

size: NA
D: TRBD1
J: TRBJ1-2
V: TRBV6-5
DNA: TGTGCCAGCAGCCGGACAGGGGGAGGCTATGGCTACACCTTC
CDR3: CASSRTGGGYGYTF

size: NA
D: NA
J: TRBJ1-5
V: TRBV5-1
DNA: TGCGCCAGCAGCTTGGGTTCGAGGGCCAATCAGCCCCAGCATTTT
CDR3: CASSLGSRANQPQHF

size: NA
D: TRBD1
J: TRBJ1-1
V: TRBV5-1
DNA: TGCGCCAGCAGCCCGCCGACAGGGGTACCTGAAGCTTTCTTT
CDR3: CASSPPTGVPEAFF

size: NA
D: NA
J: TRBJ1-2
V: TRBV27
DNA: TGTGCCAGCAGTTTCGACAGGAGCCTAAACTATGGCTACACCTTC
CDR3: CASSFDRSLNYGYTF

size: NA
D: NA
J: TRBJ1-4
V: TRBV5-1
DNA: TGCGCCAGCAGCTTAGGCACACAGGCGTCTAATGAAAAACTGTTTTTT
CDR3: CASSLGTQASNEKLFF

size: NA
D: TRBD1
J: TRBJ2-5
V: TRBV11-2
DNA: TGTGCCAGCAGCTTAGATCGTCAGGGCAGGGGGCAAGGGGAGACCCAGTACTTC
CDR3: CASSLDRQGRGQGETQYF

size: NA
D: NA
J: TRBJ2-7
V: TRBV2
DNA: TGTGCCAGCAGTGTGCTTGCGTCGGCCTACGAGCAGTACTTC
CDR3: CASSVLASAYEQYF

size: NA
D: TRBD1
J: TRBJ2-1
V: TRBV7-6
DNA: TGTGCCAGCAGCTTGACAGGGGGTCACTCCTACAATGAGCAGTTCTTC
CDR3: CASSLTGGHSYNEQFF

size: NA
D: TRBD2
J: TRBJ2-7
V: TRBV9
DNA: TGTGCCAGCAGCAAGACTAGCGGGAATGATGGGGAGCAGTACTTC
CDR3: CASSKTSGNDGEQYF

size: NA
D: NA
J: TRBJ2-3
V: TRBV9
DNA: TGTGCCAGCGGCAGGGCCCGTTACACAGATACGCAGTATTTT
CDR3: CASGRARYTDTQYF

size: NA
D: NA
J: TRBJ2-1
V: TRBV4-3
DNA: TGCGCCAGCAGCGCAGCAGGGCTTTCCTTCAATGAGCAGTTCTTC
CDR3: CASSAAGLSFNEQFF

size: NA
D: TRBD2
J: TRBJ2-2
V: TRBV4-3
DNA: TGCGCCAGCAGCGAAGGGACTAGCGACACCGGGGAGCTGTTTTTT
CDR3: CASSEGTSDTGELFF

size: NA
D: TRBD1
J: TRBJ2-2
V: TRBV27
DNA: TGTGCCAGCAGTCCTACCGGGACAGCCAACACCGGGGAGCTGTTTTTT
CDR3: CASSPTGTANTGELFF

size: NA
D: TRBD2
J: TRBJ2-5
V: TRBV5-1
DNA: TGCGCCAGCAGCTGGATTACTAGCGGGCAAGAGACCCAGTACTTC
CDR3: CASSWITSGQETQYF

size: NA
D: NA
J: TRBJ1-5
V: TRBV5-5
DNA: TGTGCCAGCAGCCTACGAAACCCGGGGGATCAGCCCCAGCATTTT
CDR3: CASSLRNPGDQPQHF

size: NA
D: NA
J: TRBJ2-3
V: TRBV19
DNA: TGTGCCAGTAGTCTTTCTTGGGGCACTAGCACAGATACGCAGTATTTT
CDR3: CASSLSWGTSTDTQYF

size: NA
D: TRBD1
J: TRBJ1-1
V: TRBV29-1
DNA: TGCAGCGTTGAACGGGGACAGGGGGCCACTGAAGCTTTCTTT
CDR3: CSVERGQGATEAFF

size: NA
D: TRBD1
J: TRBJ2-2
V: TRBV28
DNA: TGTGCCAGCAGGTTAAGGACAGGGTGGGAGCTGTTTTTT
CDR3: CASRLRTGWELFF

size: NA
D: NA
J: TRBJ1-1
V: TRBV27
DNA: TGTGCCACAGCAGCTCGAGGGGGGGTAACTGAAGCTTTCTTT
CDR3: CATAARGGVTEAFF

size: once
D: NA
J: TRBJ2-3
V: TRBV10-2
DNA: TGCGCCGGGGGCAGCATGGATACGCAGTATTTT
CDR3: CAGGSMDTQYF

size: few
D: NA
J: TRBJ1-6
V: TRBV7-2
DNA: TGTGCCAGCAGCTTAGAAGTTGGCAGGAGGTATAATTCACCCCTCCACTTT
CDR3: CASSLEVGRRYNSPLHF

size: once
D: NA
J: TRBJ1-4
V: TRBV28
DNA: TGTGCCAGCAAGCTAGACCCCTATGAAAAACTGTTTTTT
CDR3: CASKLDPYEKLFF